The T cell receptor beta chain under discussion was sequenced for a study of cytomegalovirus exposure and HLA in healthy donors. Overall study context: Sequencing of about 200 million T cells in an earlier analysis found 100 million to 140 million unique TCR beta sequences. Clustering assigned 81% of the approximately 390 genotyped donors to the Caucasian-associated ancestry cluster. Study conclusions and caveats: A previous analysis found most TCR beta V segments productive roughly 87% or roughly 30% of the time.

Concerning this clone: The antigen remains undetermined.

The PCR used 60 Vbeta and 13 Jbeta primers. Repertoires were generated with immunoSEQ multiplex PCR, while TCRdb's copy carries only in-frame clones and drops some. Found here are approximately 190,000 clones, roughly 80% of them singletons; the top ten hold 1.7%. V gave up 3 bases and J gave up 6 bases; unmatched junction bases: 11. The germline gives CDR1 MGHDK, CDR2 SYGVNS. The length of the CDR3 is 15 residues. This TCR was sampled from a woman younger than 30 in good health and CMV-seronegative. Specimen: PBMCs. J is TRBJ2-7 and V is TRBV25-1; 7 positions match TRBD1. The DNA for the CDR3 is TGTGCCAGCAGTGACCCCGGGACAGTCCTTGGCGAGCAGTACTTC. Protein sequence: CASSDPGTVLGEQYF.